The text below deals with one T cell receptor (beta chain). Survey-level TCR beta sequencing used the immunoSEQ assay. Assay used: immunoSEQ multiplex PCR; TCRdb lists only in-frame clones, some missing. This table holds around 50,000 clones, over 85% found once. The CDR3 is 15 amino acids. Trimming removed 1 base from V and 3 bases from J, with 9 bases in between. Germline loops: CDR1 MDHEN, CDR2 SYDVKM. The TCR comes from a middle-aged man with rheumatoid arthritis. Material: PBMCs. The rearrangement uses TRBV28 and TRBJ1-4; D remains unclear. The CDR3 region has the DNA TGTGCCAGCAGTTTATACGGCAGTTCTAATGAAAAACTGTTTTTT. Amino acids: CASSLYGSSNEKLFF.